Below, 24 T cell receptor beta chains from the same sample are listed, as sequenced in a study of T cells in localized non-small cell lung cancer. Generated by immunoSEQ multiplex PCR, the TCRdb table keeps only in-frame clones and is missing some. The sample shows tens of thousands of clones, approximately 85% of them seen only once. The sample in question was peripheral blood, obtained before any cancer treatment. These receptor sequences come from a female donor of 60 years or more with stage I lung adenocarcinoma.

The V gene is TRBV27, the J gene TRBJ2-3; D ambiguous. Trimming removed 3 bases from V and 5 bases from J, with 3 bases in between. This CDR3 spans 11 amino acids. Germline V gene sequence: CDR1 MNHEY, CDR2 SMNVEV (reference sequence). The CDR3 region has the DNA TGTGCCAGCAGTTTCGGAGATACGCAGTATTTT. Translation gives CASSFGDTQYF.

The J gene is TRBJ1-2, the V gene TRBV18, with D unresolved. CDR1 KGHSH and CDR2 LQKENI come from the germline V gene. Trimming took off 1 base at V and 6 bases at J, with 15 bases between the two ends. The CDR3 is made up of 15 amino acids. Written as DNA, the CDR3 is TGTGCCAGCTCACCACAAGAGAAGTTGGGCCATGGCTACACCTTC. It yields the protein CASSPQEKLGHGYTF.

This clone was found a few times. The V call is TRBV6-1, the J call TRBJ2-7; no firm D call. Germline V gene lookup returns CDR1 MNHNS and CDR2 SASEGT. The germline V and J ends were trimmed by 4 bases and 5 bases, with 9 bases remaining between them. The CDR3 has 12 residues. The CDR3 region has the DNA TGTGCCAGCAGTGCCCGTTGGGACGAGCAGTACTTC. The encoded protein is CASSARWDEQYF.

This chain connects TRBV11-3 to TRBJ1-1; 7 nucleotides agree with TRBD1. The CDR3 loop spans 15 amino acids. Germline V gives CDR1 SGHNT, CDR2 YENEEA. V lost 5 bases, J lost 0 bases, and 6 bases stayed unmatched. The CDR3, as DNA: TGTGCCAGCAGCCTACAGGGGTGGGTGAACACTGAAGCTTTCTTT. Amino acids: CASSLQGWVNTEAFF.

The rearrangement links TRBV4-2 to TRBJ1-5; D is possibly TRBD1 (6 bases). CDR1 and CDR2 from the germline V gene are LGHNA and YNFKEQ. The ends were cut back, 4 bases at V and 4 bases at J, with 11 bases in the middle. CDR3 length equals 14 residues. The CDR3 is CASSRRGGNQPQHF. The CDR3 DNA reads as TGTGCCAGCAGCCGCCGAGGGGGAAATCAGCCCCAGCATTTT.

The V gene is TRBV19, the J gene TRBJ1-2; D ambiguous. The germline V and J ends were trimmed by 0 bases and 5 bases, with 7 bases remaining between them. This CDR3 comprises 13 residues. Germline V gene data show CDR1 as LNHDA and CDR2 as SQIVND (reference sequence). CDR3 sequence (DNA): TGTGCCAGTAGTATAGACGGGGTTTATGGCTACACCTTC. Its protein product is CASSIDGVYGYTF.

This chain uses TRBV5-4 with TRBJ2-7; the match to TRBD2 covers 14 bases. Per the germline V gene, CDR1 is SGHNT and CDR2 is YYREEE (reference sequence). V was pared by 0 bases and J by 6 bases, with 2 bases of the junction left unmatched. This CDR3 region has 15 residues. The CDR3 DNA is TGTGCCAGCAGCTTGGCCGGACTAGCGGGAGGCGAGCAGTACTTC. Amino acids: CASSLAGLAGGEQYF. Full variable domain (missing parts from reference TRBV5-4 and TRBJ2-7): ETGVTQSPTHLIKTRGQQVTLRCSSQSGHNTVSWYQQALGQGPQFIFQYYREEENGRGNFPPRFSGLQFPNYSSELNVNALELDDSALYLCASSLAGLAGGEQYFGPGTRLTVT.

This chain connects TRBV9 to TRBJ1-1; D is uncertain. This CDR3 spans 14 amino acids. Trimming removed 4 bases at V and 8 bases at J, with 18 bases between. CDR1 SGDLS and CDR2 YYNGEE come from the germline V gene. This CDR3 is CASSPSRLSAEAFF. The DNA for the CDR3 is TGTGCCAGCAGCCCCTCGAGGCTGTCGGCGGAAGCTTTCTTT.

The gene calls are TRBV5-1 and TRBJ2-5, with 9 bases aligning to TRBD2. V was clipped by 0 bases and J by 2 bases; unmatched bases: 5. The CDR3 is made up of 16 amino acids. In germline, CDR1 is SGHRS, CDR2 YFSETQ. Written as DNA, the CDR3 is TGCGCCAGCAGCTTGGGAGTAGCGGGAGTTCAAGAGACCCAGTACTTC. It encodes CASSLGVAGVQETQYF.

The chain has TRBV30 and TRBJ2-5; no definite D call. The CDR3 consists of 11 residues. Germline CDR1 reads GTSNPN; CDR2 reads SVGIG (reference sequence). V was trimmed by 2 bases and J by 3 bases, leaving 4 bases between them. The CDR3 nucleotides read TGTGCCTGGAGTAGAAAAGAGACCCAGTACTTC. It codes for CAWSRKETQYF.

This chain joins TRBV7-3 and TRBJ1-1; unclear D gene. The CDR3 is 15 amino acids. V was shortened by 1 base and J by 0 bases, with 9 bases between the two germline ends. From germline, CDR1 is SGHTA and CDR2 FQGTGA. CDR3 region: CASSLIWGMNTEAFF. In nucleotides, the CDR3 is TGTGCCAGCAGCTTAATTTGGGGAATGAACACTGAAGCTTTCTTT.

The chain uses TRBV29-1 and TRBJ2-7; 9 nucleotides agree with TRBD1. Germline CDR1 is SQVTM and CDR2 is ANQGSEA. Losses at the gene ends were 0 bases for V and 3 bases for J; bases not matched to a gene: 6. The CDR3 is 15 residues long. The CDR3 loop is CSVEEDRGRFYEQYF. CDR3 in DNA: TGCAGCGTTGAAGAGGACAGGGGACGGTTCTACGAGCAGTACTTC.

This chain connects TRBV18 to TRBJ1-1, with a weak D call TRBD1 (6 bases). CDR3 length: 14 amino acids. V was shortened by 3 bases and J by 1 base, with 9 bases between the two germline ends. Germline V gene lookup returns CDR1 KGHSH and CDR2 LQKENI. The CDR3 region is CASSPDRRNTEAFF. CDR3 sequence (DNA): TGTGCCAGCTCACCCGACAGGAGGAACACTGAAGCTTTCTTT.

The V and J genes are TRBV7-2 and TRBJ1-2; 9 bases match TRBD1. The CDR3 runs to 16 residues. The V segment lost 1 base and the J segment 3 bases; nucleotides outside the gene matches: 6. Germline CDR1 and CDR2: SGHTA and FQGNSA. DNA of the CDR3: TGTGCCAGCAGCTTAGTAGGAACAGGGGGCTACTATGGCTACACCTTC. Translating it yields CASSLVGTGGYYGYTF.

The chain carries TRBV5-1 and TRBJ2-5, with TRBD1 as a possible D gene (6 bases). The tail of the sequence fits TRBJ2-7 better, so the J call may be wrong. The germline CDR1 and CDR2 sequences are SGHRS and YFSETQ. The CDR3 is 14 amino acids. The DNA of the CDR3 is TGCGCCAGCAGCCGACAGGACCCAGACTACGAGCAGTACTTC. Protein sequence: CASSRQDPDYEQYF.

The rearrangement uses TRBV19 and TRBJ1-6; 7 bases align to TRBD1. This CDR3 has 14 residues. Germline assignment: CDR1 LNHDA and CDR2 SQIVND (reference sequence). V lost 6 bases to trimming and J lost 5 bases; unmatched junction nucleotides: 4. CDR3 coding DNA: TGTGCCAGTAGCGTCGGGACAGATAATTCACCCCTCCACTTT. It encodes CASSVGTDNSPLHF. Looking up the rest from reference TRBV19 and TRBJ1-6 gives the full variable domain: DGGITQSPKYLFRKEGQNVTLSCEQNLNHDAMYWYRQDPGQGLRLIYYSQIVNDFQKGDIAEGYSVSREKKESFPLTVTSAQKNPTAFYLCASSVGTDNSPLHFGNGTRLTVT.

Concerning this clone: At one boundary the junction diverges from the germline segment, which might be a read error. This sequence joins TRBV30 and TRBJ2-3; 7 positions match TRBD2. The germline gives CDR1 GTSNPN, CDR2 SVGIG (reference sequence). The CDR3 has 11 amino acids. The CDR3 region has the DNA TGTGCCTGGAGTGATGGGGGAGGGACGCATTTT. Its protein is CAWSDGGGTHF.

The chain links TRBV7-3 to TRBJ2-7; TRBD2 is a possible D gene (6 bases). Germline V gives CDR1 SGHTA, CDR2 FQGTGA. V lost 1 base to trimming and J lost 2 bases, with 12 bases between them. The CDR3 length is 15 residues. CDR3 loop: CASSLNRGLTYEQYF. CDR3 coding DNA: TGTGCCAGCAGCTTAAACCGGGGGTTGACCTACGAGCAGTACTTC.

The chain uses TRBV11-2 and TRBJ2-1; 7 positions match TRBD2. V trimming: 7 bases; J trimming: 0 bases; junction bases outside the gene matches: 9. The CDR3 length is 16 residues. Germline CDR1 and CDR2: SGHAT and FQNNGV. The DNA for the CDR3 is TGTGCCAGCACCGTAGGACTAGAAAGCTCCTACAATGAGCAGTTCTTC. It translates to CASTVGLESSYNEQFF.

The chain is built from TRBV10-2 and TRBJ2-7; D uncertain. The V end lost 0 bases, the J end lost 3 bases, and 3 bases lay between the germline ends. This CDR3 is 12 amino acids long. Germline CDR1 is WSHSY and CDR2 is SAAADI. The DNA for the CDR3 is TGCGCCAGCAGTGAGTCTAGCTACGAGCAGTACTTC. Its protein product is CASSESSYEQYF.

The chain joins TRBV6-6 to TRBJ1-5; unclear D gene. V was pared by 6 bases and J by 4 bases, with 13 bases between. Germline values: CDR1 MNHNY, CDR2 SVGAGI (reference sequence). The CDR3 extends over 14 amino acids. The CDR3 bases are TGTGCCAGCAGGGACGGGGTAGGAAATCAGCCCCAGCATTTT. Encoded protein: CASRDGVGNQPQHF.

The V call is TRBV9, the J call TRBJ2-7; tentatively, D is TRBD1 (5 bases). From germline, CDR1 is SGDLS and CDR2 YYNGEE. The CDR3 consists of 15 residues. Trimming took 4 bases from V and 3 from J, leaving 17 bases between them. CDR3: CASSPTGALHYEQYF. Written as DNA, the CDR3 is TGTGCCAGCAGCCCTACTGGGGCCCTTCACTACGAGCAGTACTTC. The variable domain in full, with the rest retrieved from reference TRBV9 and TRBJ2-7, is DSGVTQTPKHLITATGQRVTLRCSPRSGDLSVYWYQQSLDQGLQFLIQYYNGEERAKGNILERFSAQQFPDLHSELNLSSLELGDSALYFCASSPTGALHYEQYFGPGTRLTVT.

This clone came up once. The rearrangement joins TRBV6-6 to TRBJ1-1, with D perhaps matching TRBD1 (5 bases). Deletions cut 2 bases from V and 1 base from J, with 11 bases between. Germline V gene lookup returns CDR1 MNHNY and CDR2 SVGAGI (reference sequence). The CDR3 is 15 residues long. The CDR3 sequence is CASSYDKGENTEAFF. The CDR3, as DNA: TGTGCCAGCAGTTACGATAAAGGGGAGAACACTGAAGCTTTCTTT.

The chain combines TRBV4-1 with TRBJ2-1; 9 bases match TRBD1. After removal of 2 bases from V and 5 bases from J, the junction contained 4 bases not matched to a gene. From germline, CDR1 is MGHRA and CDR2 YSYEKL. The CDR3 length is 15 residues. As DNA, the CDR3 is TGCGCCAGCAGCCAACCGGGACAGGGTAACAATGAGCAGTTCTTC. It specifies CASSQPGQGNNEQFF.